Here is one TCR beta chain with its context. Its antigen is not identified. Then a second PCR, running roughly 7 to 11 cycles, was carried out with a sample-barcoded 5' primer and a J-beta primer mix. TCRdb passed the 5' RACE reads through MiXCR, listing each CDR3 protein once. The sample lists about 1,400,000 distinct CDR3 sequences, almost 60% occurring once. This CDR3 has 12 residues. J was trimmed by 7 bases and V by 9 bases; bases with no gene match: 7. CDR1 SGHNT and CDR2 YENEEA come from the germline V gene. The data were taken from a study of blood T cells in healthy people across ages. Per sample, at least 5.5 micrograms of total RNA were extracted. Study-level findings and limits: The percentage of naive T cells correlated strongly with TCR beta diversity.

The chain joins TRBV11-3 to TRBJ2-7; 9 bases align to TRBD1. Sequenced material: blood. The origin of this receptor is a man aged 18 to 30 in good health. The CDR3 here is CASGTGFNEQYF. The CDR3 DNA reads TGTGCCAGTGGGACAGGGTTCAATGAGCAGTACTTC.